This T cell receptor beta chain was recorded in a study of PD-1 blockade in classical Hodgkin lymphoma. Time point described: cycle 4 day 1 (C4D1), after less than 7 weeks of nivolumab. All patients experienced relapse after autologous stem cell transplantation, and brentuximab vedotin exposure was variable. This CDR3 contains 15 residues. CDR1 is MNHNS, CDR2 SASEGT, per germline. Trimming cost V 6 bases and J 2 bases; bases outside gene matches: 3. Measured with immunoSEQ multiplex PCR; TCRdb has only the in-frame clones, and not every one. The table records under 50,000 clones, 66% of them present only once.

The chain couples TRBV6-1 to TRBJ2-2, with TRBD2 identical over 10 bases. The source material was peripheral blood mononuclear cells (PBMCs), sampled before the fourth cycle of nivolumab. This TCR was sampled from a human donor with classical Hodgkin lymphoma. This chain's CDR3 is CASRASGGNTGELFF. The DNA of the CDR3 is TGTGCCAGCAGGGCTAGCGGGGGAAACACCGGGGAGCTGTTTTTT.